This record covers a single T cell receptor (beta chain). The antigen remains unidentified. The donors, aged roughly 6 to 100, were healthy Caucasians from Russia. The record originates from a study of blood T cells in healthy people across ages. A J-beta primer mix and a sample-barcoded 5' primer were used in a second PCR of roughly 6 to 11 cycles. TCRdb reprocessed the 5' RACE reads via MiXCR and lists one record per CDR3 protein. The sample includes more than 1.4 million distinct CDR3 sequences, roughly 40% of them seen just once. Broader study findings: TCR beta diversity tracked closely with naive T cell percentage. Reliance upon unsorted PBMCs precluded definitive naive versus antigen-experienced comparison.

CDR1 is WSHSY and CDR2 is SAAADI in the germline V gene. CDR3 size: 13 residues. Trimming shortened V by 6 bases and J by 7 bases, and 14 bases separated the two germline ends. Material for sequencing was blood. This chain connects TRBV10-2 to TRBJ2-3, with D possibly TRBD2 on 6 matching bases. The sequence derives from a woman younger than 30 in good health. In nucleotides, the CDR3 is TGCGCCAGCAGCCTGGTGGGGGGAAATACGCAGTATTTT. The encoded protein is CASSLVGGNTQYF.